The entry below gives a single TCR beta chain sequence along with its context. The method was immunoSEQ multiplex PCR; TCRdb's version includes in-frame clones alone and lacks a portion of them. The data hold some 91,000 clones, with approximately 96% observed a single time. The data stem from a study of technical replicates of blood from a handful of donors. Sequenced input: T cells isolated from PBMCs. The receptor was isolated from a human donor in good health.

This CDR3 reads CANQDRISYGYTF. CDR3 DNA sequence: TGTGCCAACCAAGACAGGATAAGCTATGGCTACACCTTC. This rearrangement joins TRBV28 to TRBJ1-2; a possible D gene is TRBD1 (6 bases). Trimming took 10 bases from V and 4 from J, leaving 16 bases between them. The CDR3 sequence is 13 residues long. CDR1 and CDR2 (germline): MDHEN, SYDVKM.